Presented here are 24 T cell receptor beta chains from one specimen sequenced in a study of T-cell reconstitution after alpha-beta-depleted transplantation in children. For TCRbeta, the library was prepared with unique molecular identifiers. TCRdb passed the PCR reads through MiXCR, listing each CDR3 protein once. This sample has approximately 430,000 distinct CDR3 sequences, with around 16% found just once. The starting material was PBMCs, mostly from graft donor cells, obtained 360 days after TCRalphabeta/CD19-depleted stem cell transplant. The receptors stem from a boy in the first two years of life who had a stem cell transplant for Wiskott-Aldrich syndrome, so the T cells may come from the graft donor.

This clonotype was seen only a few times. The rearrangement uses TRBV7-9 and TRBJ2-7; D remains ambiguous. V was trimmed by 5 bases and J by 3 bases, leaving 23 bases between them. Germline V gene lookup returns CDR1 SEHNR and CDR2 FQNEAQ (reference sequence). This CDR3 spans 17 amino acids. The CDR3 sequence: CASSPYSRGATIYEQYF. CDR3 bases: TGTGCCAGCAGCCCATACTCCCGTGGAGCTACTATCTACGAGCAGTACTTC.

CDR3 sequence reads: CASSLRRLGTYEQYF. The CDR3 nucleotides are TGTGCCAGCAGCTTACGTAGGCTAGGGACCTACGAGCAGTACTTC. The gene calls are TRBV7-2 and TRBJ2-7, with D unclear. The CDR3 is 15 amino acids. Germline lookup yields CDR1 SGHTA and CDR2 FQGNSA. V was shortened by 2 bases and J by 2 bases, with 13 bases between the two germline ends. Complete variable domain (other parts from reference TRBV7-2 and TRBJ2-7): GAGVSQSPSNKVTEKGKDVELRCDPISGHTALYWYRQSLGQGLEFLIYFQGNSAPDKSGLPSDRFSAERTGGSVSTLTIQRTQQEDSAVYLCASSLRRLGTYEQYFGPGTRLTVT.

In this sample, this clonotype turned up a few times. The chain carries TRBV20-1 and TRBJ1-5; possibly TRBD1 for D (5 bases). The germline V gene has CDR1 DFQATT and CDR2 SNEGSKA (reference sequence). CDR3 length equals 15 residues. V shed 5 bases and J shed 7 bases, with 21 bases lying between them. CDR3 amino acids: CSAFPGKGDNQPQHF. DNA of the CDR3: TGCAGTGCTTTTCCCGGGAAAGGGGATAACCAGCCCCAGCATTTT.

This clonotype was counted only a few times. The V and J genes are TRBV6-1 and TRBJ2-7; D is possibly TRBD1 (6 bases). V lost 5 bases, J lost 2 bases, and 16 bases lay in between. The CDR3 sequence is 15 residues long. Germline CDR1 MNHNS, CDR2 SASEGT. The chain's CDR3 is CASSLSGTPTYEQYF. DNA of the CDR3: TGTGCCAGCAGTCTATCCGGGACACCTACCTACGAGCAGTACTTC.

This chain links TRBV20-1 with TRBJ2-4; D might be TRBD1 (5 bases). Germline CDR1 DFQATT, CDR2 SNEGSKA (reference sequence). V lost 6 bases and J 8 bases, leaving 11 bases between the germline ends. The CDR3 runs 11 residues. The CDR3 spells CSATGPDIQYF. Here the CDR3 DNA reads TGCAGTGCCACAGGACCGGACATTCAGTACTTC.

This clonotype was seen ten or more times. This chain links TRBV29-1 with TRBJ2-3; TRBD1 agrees at 8 bases. The germline CDR1 and CDR2 sequences are SQVTM and ANQGSEA. V lost 2 bases to trimming and J lost 5 bases; unmatched junction nucleotides: 12. This CDR3 has 16 amino acids. The CDR3 region has the DNA TGCAGCGTTGAATACATATCGGGACAGGTAGTAGATACGCAGTATTTT. Protein product: CSVEYISGQVVDTQYF.

The chain has TRBV19 and TRBJ2-1, with TRBD1 identical over 11 bases. The trim removed 3 bases at V and 10 bases at J, leaving 5 bases unmatched. This CDR3 contains 14 residues. Germline values: CDR1 LNHDA, CDR2 SQIVND (reference sequence). Here the CDR3 DNA reads TGTGCCAGTAGTATGGGGGACAGGGGGAGGGAGCAGTTCTTC. Its translation is CASSMGDRGREQFF.

This sequence joins TRBV24-1 and TRBJ2-1; 11 positions agree with TRBD1. From germline, CDR1 is KGHDR and CDR2 SFDVKD. The CDR3 covers 17 residues. Trimming took 3 bases from V and 8 from J; bases not matched to a gene: 11. DNA of the CDR3: TGTGCCACCAGTGATGCTTGGCGGGACAGGGGGGCCGATGAGCAGTTCTTC. Translated: CATSDAWRDRGADEQFF.

This clonotype was detected only a few times. The rearrangement joins TRBV3-1 to TRBJ2-1; 7 bases line up with TRBD2. This CDR3 region has 13 residues. Unmatched junction bases numbered 6, after V lost 0 bases and J lost 13 bases. Germline CDR1 reads LGHDT; CDR2 reads YNNKEL (reference sequence). For the CDR3, the DNA is TGTGCCAGCAGCCAAGAGGGGCGGGGGTCACAGTTCTTC. Encoded protein: CASSQEGRGSQFF.

The CDR3 DNA reads as TGTGCCAGCACCAGAGATAGGGACTACCCCCTGGCTTTCTTT. It specifies CASTRDRDYPLAFF. The gene calls are TRBV12-3 or TRBV12-4 and TRBJ1-1; the D gene is possibly TRBD1 (5 bases). The CDR3 totals 14 residues. Deletions cut 7 bases from V and 11 bases from J, with 23 bases between.

Only a few counts were recorded for this clonotype. The chain combines TRBV3-1 with TRBJ1-2; 7 bases map to TRBD1. V shed 2 bases and J 5 bases; nucleotides not matched to a gene: 5. From germline, CDR1 is LGHDT and CDR2 YNNKEL (reference sequence). The CDR3 covers 14 residues. The CDR3 DNA reads as TGTGCCAGCAGCCAACCAGGGGGGCCTTATGGCTACACCTTC. Translating gives CASSQPGGPYGYTF.

V gene TRBV7-2 combines with J gene TRBJ2-7; D is uncertain. This CDR3 is 13 amino acids long. Germline CDR1 and CDR2: SGHTA and FQGNSA. V was trimmed by 0 bases and J by 4 bases, leaving 7 bases between them. Here the CDR3 reads CASSLALPYEQYF. The CDR3 bases are TGTGCCAGCAGCTTAGCACTCCCATACGAGCAGTACTTC.

The rearrangement links TRBV2 to TRBJ2-7; D uncertain. The CDR3 is 12 amino acids. Trimming took off 3 bases at V and 2 bases at J, with 5 bases between the two ends. Per germline, CDR1 SNHLY and CDR2 FYNNEI. CDR3 sequence: CASSDLTYEQYF. The CDR3 nucleotides are TGTGCCAGCAGTGACTTAACCTACGAGCAGTACTTC.

The rearrangement joins TRBV9 to TRBJ2-3; TRBD2 agrees at 7 bases. The length of the CDR3 is 14 residues. The ends lost 0 bases at V and 5 bases at J; junction bases unmatched: 3. Looked up from germline, CDR1 is SGDLS and CDR2 is YYNGEE. This chain's CDR3 is CASSVAGRGDTQYF. The CDR3, as DNA: TGTGCCAGCAGCGTAGCTGGGAGGGGAGATACGCAGTATTTT.

This chain joins TRBV5-1 and TRBJ2-7; D is possibly TRBD2 (6 bases). CDR1 and CDR2 (germline): SGHRS, YFSETQ. The germline V and J ends were trimmed by 7 bases and 7 bases, with 12 bases remaining between them. CDR3 length: 11 amino acids. CDR3 region: CASAGGEEQYF. In DNA, the CDR3 is TGCGCCAGCGCCGGAGGGGAAGAGCAGTACTTC.

The rearrangement joins TRBV21-1 to TRBJ2-1; TRBD2, as called in the table, went unchecked against the DNA. TRBV21-1 is given as a pseudogene. This CDR3 is built from 16 residues. Here the CDR3 DNA reads TGTGCCAGCAGCAAATCCCGGACTTGCTCCTACAATGAGCAGTTCTTC. This gives the protein CASSKSRTCSYNEQFF.

This clonotype has a handful of counts. The V gene is TRBV14, the J gene TRBJ2-1; 11 bases align to TRBD2. Germline loops: CDR1 SGHDN, CDR2 FVKESK. The ends lost 1 base at V and 2 bases at J; junction bases unmatched: 1. The CDR3 length is 16 residues. The CDR3 spells CASSQVSGRAYNEQFF. DNA for the CDR3: TGTGCCAGCAGCCAAGTTAGCGGGAGGGCCTACAATGAGCAGTTCTTC.

This clonotype was counted only a few times. The V call is TRBV10-3, the J call TRBJ2-1; weak D call: TRBD2 (5 bases). Trimming cost V 6 bases and J 4 bases, with 10 bases left between them. This CDR3 comprises 13 residues. Per the germline V gene, CDR1 is ENHRY and CDR2 is SYGVKD. The DNA for the CDR3 is TGTGCCATCAGCGCTGGGAGTTACAATGAGCAGTTCTTC. Protein product: CAISAGSYNEQFF.

This clonotype was counted once. The chain recombines TRBV7-9 with TRBJ2-7, with 10 bases lining up with TRBD2. V lost 3 bases to trimming and J lost 2 bases; unmatched junction nucleotides: 4. The CDR3 spans 15 residues. Germline values: CDR1 SEHNR, CDR2 FQNEAQ (reference sequence). DNA for the CDR3: TGTGCCAGCAGCTTCGGACTAGCGGAGACCTACGAGCAGTACTTC. As protein: CASSFGLAETYEQYF.

There are a few counts of this clonotype. The chain combines TRBV7-2 with TRBJ1-1, with D perhaps TRBD1 (6 bases). The CDR3 is made up of 15 amino acids. Looked up from germline, CDR1 is SGHTA and CDR2 is FQGNSA. The ends were cut back, 0 bases at V and 0 bases at J, with 8 bases in the middle. The CDR3 protein is CASSLARGLNTEAFF. For the CDR3, the DNA is TGTGCCAGCAGCTTAGCCAGGGGATTGAACACTGAAGCTTTCTTT.

The chain joins TRBV7-8 to TRBJ2-1; 9 bases are a match to TRBD2. Germline trimming cut 1 base from V and 6 bases from J; bases unmatched to any gene: 7. Germline V gene lookup returns CDR1 SGHVS and CDR2 FQNEAQ. The CDR3 consists of 16 residues. In DNA, the CDR3 is TGTGCCAGCAGCTTAGTACCCGGGACTAGCAGCAATGAGCAGTTCTTC. It specifies CASSLVPGTSSNEQFF.

The rearrangement joins TRBV7-2 to TRBJ2-7, with 7 bases that match TRBD2. The V segment lost 5 bases and the J segment 2 bases; nucleotides outside the gene matches: 6. The germline V gene has CDR1 SGHTA and CDR2 FQGNSA. The CDR3 runs 14 residues. CDR3 sequence reads: CASSPRTRAYEQYF. CDR3 nucleotides: TGTGCCAGCAGCCCTAGGACTAGAGCCTACGAGCAGTACTTC.

This chain connects TRBV28 to TRBJ1-4; no definite D call. The germline V and J ends were trimmed by 10 bases and 5 bases, with 11 bases remaining between them. The CDR3 totals 12 residues. From germline, CDR1 is MDHEN and CDR2 SYDVKM. CDR3 DNA sequence: TGTGCCACCTCATCGGAGAATGAAAAACTGTTTTTT. It yields the protein CATSSENEKLFF.

The sample holds many counts of this clonotype. The V call is TRBV12-3 or TRBV12-4, the J call TRBJ2-3, with D uncertain. V was clipped by 5 bases and J by 1 base, with 13 bases between them. The CDR3 has 15 amino acids. CDR3 amino acids: CASSPPKSGTDTQYF. The CDR3 coding sequence is TGTGCCAGCAGTCCACCAAAGTCAGGCACAGATACGCAGTATTTT.